The 24 T cell receptor beta chains in this list originate from one sample, sequenced in a study of shared clonotypes between healthy human individuals. Assay used: immunoSEQ multiplex PCR; TCRdb lists only in-frame clones, some missing. The sample yields roughly 2.5 million clones, more than 80% seen once. The sequencing input was naive CD4+ T cells sorted from blood. Noted subset: CD45RA+ positively selected. These receptors originate from a young man in good health.

For this clone: At one boundary the junction diverges from the germline segment, which might be a read error. The chain combines TRBV7-7 with TRBJ2-5; 9 positions agree with TRBD2. The length of the CDR3 is 18 residues. From germline, CDR1 is SSHAT and CDR2 FNYEAQ (reference sequence). This CDR3 reads CASSRGGTALAGRETQYF. In DNA, the CDR3 is TGTGCTAGCAGCAGAGGCGGGACAGCCCTAGCGGGACGAGAGACCCAGTACTTC.

This clone was counted between two and nine times. The J gene is TRBJ1-1, the V gene TRBV25-1, with D perhaps matching TRBD1 (5 bases). Trimming left V 4 bases short and J 11 bases short, with 14 bases between. Germline-derived CDR1 and CDR2 are MGHDK and SYGVNS. CDR3 length equals 12 residues. DNA for the CDR3: TGTGCCAGCAGTGCCTCAGGGTTGTCGGCTTTCTTT. Encoded protein: CASSASGLSAFF.

Turning to this clone: At the DNA level, this CDR3 is encoded by other sequences in the same sample as well. The chain joins TRBV7-9 to TRBJ2-7; D remains ambiguous. This CDR3 contains 13 residues. In germline, CDR1 is SEHNR, CDR2 FQNEAQ (reference sequence). V lost 1 base, J lost 2 bases, and 6 bases lay in between. CDR3 DNA sequence: TGTGCCAGCAGCTTAGATGGTCCCTACGAGCAGTACTTC. Amino acid sequence: CASSLDGPYEQYF.

The genes are TRBV19 and TRBJ2-3, with 9 bases identical to TRBD2. Germline CDR1 reads LNHDA; CDR2 reads SQIVND (reference sequence). The CDR3 runs to 18 residues. The J segment lost 1 base and the V segment lost 5 bases, leaving 13 bases of the junction unmatched. The CDR3 is CASSLSLAGGFGTDTQYF. CDR3 sequence (DNA): TGTGCCAGTAGTCTATCCTTGGCGGGGGGGTTTGGCACAGATACGCAGTATTTT. The variable domain in full, with the rest retrieved from reference TRBV19 and TRBJ2-3, is DGGITQSPKYLFRKEGQNVTLSCEQNLNHDAMYWYRQDPGQGLRLIYYSQIVNDFQKGDIAEGYSVSREKKESFPLTVTSAQKNPTAFYLCASSLSLAGGFGTDTQYFGPGTRLTVL.

The chain uses TRBV7-6 and TRBJ2-7; 9 bases agree with TRBD1. V lost 6 bases to trimming and J lost 2 bases; unmatched junction nucleotides: 11. The CDR3 has 16 residues. Germline V gene data show CDR1 as SGHVS and CDR2 as FNYEAQ. The CDR3 spells CASSPHPGQGPYEQYF. CDR3 coding DNA: TGTGCCAGCAGTCCCCACCCTGGACAGGGGCCCTACGAGCAGTACTTC.

This clone appeared once. The rearrangement uses TRBV6-4 and TRBJ1-1, with unresolved D. Germline assignment: CDR1 MRHNA and CDR2 SNTAGT. The CDR3 extends over 11 amino acids. V was shortened by 7 bases and J by 8 bases, with 11 bases between the two germline ends. CDR3 DNA sequence: TGTGCCAGCATCGGCCAAGTGGAAGCTTTCTTT. Its translation: CASIGQVEAFF.

This rearrangement joins TRBV11-2 to TRBJ1-4; D may be TRBD1 (6 bases). CDR3 length: 16 amino acids. Between the trimmed V and J ends, which lost 2 bases and 4 bases, there was a span of 14 bases. In germline, CDR1 is SGHAT, CDR2 FQNNGV. CDR3 DNA: TGTGCCAGCAGCTTACAGGGGTACCCATATAATGAAAAACTGTTTTTT. Translated: CASSLQGYPYNEKLFF.

In regard to this clone: This specimen includes other DNA sequences encoding the same CDR3. V usage is TRBV10-3 and J usage is TRBJ1-5, with D perhaps TRBD1 (6 bases). The CDR3 totals 13 residues. The V end lost 5 bases, the J end lost 5 bases, and 10 bases lay between the germline ends. In germline, CDR1 is ENHRY, CDR2 SYGVKD. CDR3 nucleotide sequence: TGTGCCATCAGTCCAGGGGCCGATCAGCCCCAGCATTTT. It yields the protein CAISPGADQPQHF.

The chain is built from TRBV5-1 and TRBJ2-7; a possible D gene is TRBD2 (7 bases). The V gene lost 0 bases and the J gene lost 5 bases, with 21 bases spanning the gap. CDR1 is SGHRS, CDR2 YFSETQ, per germline. The CDR3 runs to 17 residues. CDR3 in DNA: TGCGCCAGCAGCTTGGATTCAGGTGTTCGGGGGGCCCACGAGCAGTACTTC. This codes for CASSLDSGVRGAHEQYF.

This sequence joins TRBV15 and TRBJ1-1, with 11 bases fitting TRBD1. CDR1 is LNHNV and CDR2 is YYDKDF in the germline V gene (reference sequence). V trimming: 0 bases; J trimming: 10 bases; junction bases outside the gene matches: 10. This CDR3 is built from 16 residues. CDR3 nucleotide sequence: TGTGCCACCAGCAGAGATTCGGGACAGGGGGGTAAGGGAGCTTTCTTT. Protein product: CATSRDSGQGGKGAFF.

This clone was counted only a few times. The rearrangement links TRBV29-1 to TRBJ1-1; a weak D match, TRBD1 (6 bases). Germline V gives CDR1 SQVTM, CDR2 ANQGSEA. The CDR3 consists of 13 residues. V lost 3 bases and J lost 1, with 9 bases in between. The CDR3 here is CSVDGQKNTEAFF. CDR3 sequence (DNA): TGCAGCGTTGATGGACAGAAGAACACTGAAGCTTTCTTT.

The gene calls are TRBV5-1 and TRBJ1-3; 10 nucleotides line up with TRBD1. The trim removed 4 bases at V and 3 bases at J, leaving 10 bases unmatched. CDR3 length equals 17 residues. Looked up from germline, CDR1 is SGHRS and CDR2 is YFSETQ. The DNA of the CDR3 is TGCGCCAGCAGCACATCGACAGGGGGCAGTGGTGGAAACACCATATATTTT. Its protein product is CASSTSTGGSGGNTIYF. The entire variable domain, with the rest obtained from reference TRBV5-1 and TRBJ1-3, is as follows: KAGVTQTPRYLIKTRGQQVTLSCSPISGHRSVSWYQQTPGQGLQFLFEYFSETQRNKGNFPGRFSGRQFSNSRSEMNVSTLELGDSALYLCASSTSTGGSGGNTIYFGEGSWLTVV.

The gene calls are TRBV7-9 and TRBJ1-1; possibly TRBD1 for D (6 bases). The CDR3 consists of 15 residues. The V end lost 1 base, the J end lost 3 bases, and 12 bases lay between the germline ends. Germline values: CDR1 SEHNR, CDR2 FQNEAQ (reference sequence). The CDR3 loop reads CASSLEGTSDTEAFF. The CDR3 bases are TGTGCCAGCAGCTTAGAAGGGACATCGGACACTGAAGCTTTCTTT. The full variable domain, its missing parts supplied by reference TRBV7-9 and TRBJ1-1, is DTGVSQNPRHKITKRGQNVTFRCDPISEHNRLYWYRQTLGQGPEFLTYFQNEAQLEKSRLLSDRFSAERPKGSFSTLEIQRTEQGDSAMYLCASSLEGTSDTEAFFGQGTRLTVV.

This chain links TRBV5-1 with TRBJ2-5; D is unclear. The CDR3 contains 13 residues. Trimming took off 5 bases at V and 2 bases at J, with 10 bases between the two ends. CDR1 and CDR2 from the germline V gene are SGHRS and YFSETQ. CDR3 bases: TGCGCCAGCAGGTGGCCTGTGCAAGAGACCCAGTACTTC. Translation gives CASRWPVQETQYF.

The J gene is TRBJ2-5, the V gene TRBV27; unclear D gene. This CDR3 comprises 14 residues. Germline lookup yields CDR1 MNHEY and CDR2 SMNVEV (reference sequence). Trimming took 3 bases from V and 5 from J, leaving 13 bases between them. CDR3 sequence reads: CASSFNYRAETQYF. The CDR3 DNA follows: TGTGCCAGCAGTTTTAATTACCGGGCCGAGACCCAGTACTTC.

The V and J genes are TRBV4-3 and TRBJ1-4; 7 bases match TRBD1. Trimming cost V 3 bases and J 11 bases; bases outside gene matches: 12. This CDR3 region has 15 residues. The germline V gene has CDR1 LGHNA and CDR2 YSLEER. CDR3 residues: CASSQADRDSRKLFF. CDR3 DNA sequence: TGCGCCAGCAGCCAGGCCGACAGGGACTCAAGGAAACTGTTTTTT.

The DNA of the CDR3 is TGTGCCAGCAGCTTAGATCGAGCGCCAGCGGGAGGGGTCGAGCAGTACTTC. This codes for CASSLDRAPAGGVEQYF. This chain joins TRBV11-2 and TRBJ2-7; 10 bases fit TRBD2. The V segment lost 0 bases and the J segment 6 bases; nucleotides outside the gene matches: 11. The CDR3 spans 17 residues. Germline CDR1 reads SGHAT; CDR2 reads FQNNGV.

This clone appeared a few times. The V gene is TRBV27, the J gene TRBJ1-5, with D perhaps matching TRBD1 (6 bases). Germline V gene sequence: CDR1 MNHEY, CDR2 SMNVEV (reference sequence). This CDR3 region has 15 residues. Trimming cost V 3 bases and J 6 bases, with 15 bases left between them. The CDR3 coding sequence is TGTGCCAGCAGTTTCGTGGGGGGCCGAGGTCAGCCCCAGCATTTT. This encodes CASSFVGGRGQPQHF.

The rearrangement uses TRBV29-1 and TRBJ2-5; D is perhaps TRBD2 (5 bases). The germline gives CDR1 SQVTM, CDR2 ANQGSEA. There are 13 residues in the CDR3. V gave up 6 bases and J gave up 3 bases, with 14 bases separating them. The CDR3 loop is CSVEERGKETQYF. In nucleotides, the CDR3 is TGCAGCGTGGAGGAGCGAGGGAAAGAGACCCAGTACTTC.

A remark on this clone: One end of the junction fails to match germline, which may point to a read error. This chain's CDR3 is CVSLQNEKLFF. Written as DNA, the CDR3 is TGTGTCAGCTTACAGAATGAAAAACTGTTTTTT. This chain connects TRBV6-1 to TRBJ1-4; D unclear. This CDR3 contains 11 residues. Germline V CDR1 and CDR2: MNHNS, SASEGT.

The rearrangement uses TRBV18 and TRBJ2-7, with D possibly matching TRBD1 (5 bases). V dropped 2 bases and J dropped 2 bases, with 13 bases sitting between them. The CDR3 has 15 amino acids. Germline CDR1 is KGHSH and CDR2 is LQKENI. The CDR3 DNA reads TGTGCCAGCTCACCAAGCAGGGCCCAGGCCTACGAGCAGTACTTC. Its protein product is CASSPSRAQAYEQYF.

V gene TRBV10-3 combines with J gene TRBJ2-7, with 9 bases fitting TRBD1. Trimming cost V 3 bases and J 4 bases; bases outside gene matches: 7. The CDR3 length is 15 residues. CDR1 and CDR2 (germline): ENHRY, SYGVKD. In DNA, the CDR3 is TGTGCCATCAGTGATAGATACAGGGGGCTTTACGAGCAGTACTTC. It encodes CAISDRYRGLYEQYF.

The gene calls are TRBV25-1 and TRBJ2-7, with D perhaps being TRBD1 or TRBD2 (6 bases each). The CDR3 consists of 12 residues. V lost 2 bases and J 6 bases, leaving 8 bases between the germline ends. CDR1 and CDR2 from the germline V gene are MGHDK and SYGVNS. The CDR3: CASSERGAEQYF. Written as DNA, the CDR3 is TGTGCCAGCAGTGAAAGGGGGGCCGAGCAGTACTTC.

The genes are TRBV29-1 and TRBJ1-4, with unresolved D. Germline CDR1 and CDR2: SQVTM and ANQGSEA. This CDR3 comprises 17 residues. Trimming stripped 6 bases from V and 2 bases from J, with 22 bases between. The CDR3 reads CSVGFRQVPGTNEKLFF. CDR3 bases: TGCAGCGTAGGCTTCCGGCAGGTCCCGGGCACTAATGAAAAACTGTTTTTT.